Reported below is one T cell receptor beta chain. In this sample, this clone turned up a few times. Its antigen is unknown. The sample holds no much larger clone one base away, and base qualities are not on file. This specimen belongs to a study of OX40 agonist ivuxolimab in advanced cancers. Study-level background: Ivuxolimab, which targeted the costimulatory receptor OX40 (CD134), was an agonistic, fully human IgG2 monoclonal antibody. Three dose-escalation patients achieved partial responses, one with hepatocellular carcinoma and two with cutaneous melanoma. Of the roughly 51 dose-escalation patients, hepatocellular carcinoma was present in around 20, melanoma in around 15, renal cell carcinoma in 9 and head and neck cancer in 9. Prior anti-PD-1, anti-PD-L1 or anti-CTLA-4 therapy was permitted, and checkpoint inhibitors had been received by about 44% of dose-escalation patients. Intravenous ivuxolimab was administered to patients every 2 weeks at six dose levels: 0.01, 0.1, 0.3, 1.5, 3 and 10 mg/kg. The dose-escalation cohort was over 70% male with a mean age of approximately 59 years, ranging from roughly 20 to 80. The point of sequencing TCRbeta in the periphery was to test whether ivuxolimab changed TCR sequence diversity and drove clonal T-cell expansion. The paper describes the monotherapy dose-escalation part (N ≈ 51 patients) of the phase I trial of ivuxolimab.

Genomic DNA was isolated from the sorted cells so that the TCRbeta CDR3 region could be sequenced. The immunoSEQ Assay was used for sequencing of TCRbeta CDR3 regions. Not all clones reach the TCRdb copy of this immuneACCESS table, which keeps in-frame sequences only. Checked studies attribute under half of the gap to unresolved V genes and leave the rest unexplained. Within this sample are tens of thousands of clones, with approximately 86% of them counted one time only. The biggest ten clones account for nearly 20% of the sample. V is shortened by 0 bases, J by 0 bases, and the region joining them spans 12 bases. From its cysteine to its phenylalanine, the CDR3 spans 17 amino acids. The only DNA kept is the CDR3, 51 bases in frame from the first base. According to the germline V gene, CDR1 reads SGHTS and CDR2 reads YDEGEE. Patients with autoimmune disease history or receiving systemic immunosuppression were excluded from the trial. In every dose cohort, peripheral blood was drawn for TCR sequencing at baseline, cycle 4 day 1, and cycle 7 day 1. The samples were taken from a phase I, first-in-human, multicenter, open-label dose-escalation trial of ivuxolimab. Adults with locally advanced or metastatic head and neck squamous cell, hepatocellular, melanoma or renal cell carcinoma were enrolled in the trial. CD4+ and CD8+ T cells were sorted separately from peripheral blood before TCR sequencing.

Broader findings and caveats from the paper: At doses of 0.1 to 3.0 mg/kg, clonal expansion of both CD4+ and CD8+ T cells in blood was seen between baseline and week 6. Low levels of normalized T-cell clonal expansion were also seen in some patients who did not respond. After ivuxolimab, expanded clones were on average more numerous among CD8+ T cells than among CD4+ T cells. The antigen specificity of the clonally expanded peripheral T cells was not determined. In the 0.1-3.0 mg/kg groups, partial responders had among the lowest normalized peripheral clonal expansion, particularly in CD8+ T cells.

The TCR comes from an adult with an advanced solid tumor such as melanoma, head and neck, liver or kidney cancer. The sequence is built from TRBV5-8 and TRBJ2-2; the D region possibly corresponds to TRBD1 (5 bases align). The input for sequencing was CD4+ or CD8+ T cells sorted from blood, taken in a trial of the OX40 agonist ivuxolimab. The sequence in DNA is TGTGCCAGCAGCTTGGGAGTGGGGCCTGCGAACACCGGGGAGCTGTTTTTT. The translation is CASSLGVGPANTGELFF.